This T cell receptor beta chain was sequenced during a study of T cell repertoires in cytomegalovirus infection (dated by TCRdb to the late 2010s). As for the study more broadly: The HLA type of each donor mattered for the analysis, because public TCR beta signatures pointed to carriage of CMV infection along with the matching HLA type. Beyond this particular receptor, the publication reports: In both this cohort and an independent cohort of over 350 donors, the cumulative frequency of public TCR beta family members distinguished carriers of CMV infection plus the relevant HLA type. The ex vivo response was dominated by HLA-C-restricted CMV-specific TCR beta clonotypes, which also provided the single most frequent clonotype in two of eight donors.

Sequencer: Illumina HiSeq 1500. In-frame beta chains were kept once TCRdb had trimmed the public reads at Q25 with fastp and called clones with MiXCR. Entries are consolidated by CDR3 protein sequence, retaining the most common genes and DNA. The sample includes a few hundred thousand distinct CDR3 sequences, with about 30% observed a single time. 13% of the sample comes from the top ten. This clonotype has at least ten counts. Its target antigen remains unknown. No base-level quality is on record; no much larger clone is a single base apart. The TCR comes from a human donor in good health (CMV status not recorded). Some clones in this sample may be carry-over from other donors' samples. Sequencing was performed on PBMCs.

DNA sequence: TGTGCCAGCAGCTTAGCGGCAGTGAATCCCCCTAGCAATCAGCCCCAGCATTTT. Its product reads: CASSLAAVNPPSNQPQHF. This chain joins TRBV7-8 to TRBJ1-5; the D gene assignment is ambiguous. The CDR3 covers 18 residues, taking in both the cysteine and the phenylalanine. Of the read, only the CDR3 DNA is kept; its 54 bases are in frame from base 1. V is pared back by 0 bases and J by 0 bases, with 15 bases lying between the germline termini. CDR1 and CDR2, looked up from the germline V gene, are SGHVS and FQNEAQ.